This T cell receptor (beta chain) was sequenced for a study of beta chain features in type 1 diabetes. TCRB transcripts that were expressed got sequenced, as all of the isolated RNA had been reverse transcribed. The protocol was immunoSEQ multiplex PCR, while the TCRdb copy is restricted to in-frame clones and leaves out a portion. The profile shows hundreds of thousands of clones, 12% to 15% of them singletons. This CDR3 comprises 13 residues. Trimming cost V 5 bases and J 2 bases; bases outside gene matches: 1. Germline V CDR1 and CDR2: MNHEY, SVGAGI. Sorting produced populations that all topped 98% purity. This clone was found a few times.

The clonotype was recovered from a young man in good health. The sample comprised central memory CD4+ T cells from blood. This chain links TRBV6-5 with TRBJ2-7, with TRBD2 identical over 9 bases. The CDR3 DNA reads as TGTGCCAGCAGTCGCGGGGGGGCCTACGAGCAGTACTTC. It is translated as CASSRGGAYEQYF.